This T cell receptor beta chain is from a study of shared clonotypes between healthy human individuals. Overall study results and limits: Sequencing depth was predicted to influence how clonotypes are shared among donors.

This CDR3 comprises 13 residues. V dropped 0 bases and J dropped 6 bases, with 7 bases sitting between them. Per the germline V gene, CDR1 is ENHRY and CDR2 is SYGVKD. Worth noting for this clone: Its antigen is as yet unknown. Other DNA sequences in this sample translate to the same CDR3.

In the sorted-subset replicate PCRs, about 200 ng DNA, 25,000 to 30,000 T cell genomes, was used. Generated by immunoSEQ multiplex PCR, the TCRdb table keeps only in-frame clones and is missing some. Among under 2,500,000 clones listed, 90% to 96% were seen once. Subsets obtained from CD4+ cells comprised CD45RA+ naive and CD45RA-negative memory cells. This clonotype was obtained from a man younger than 35 in good health. The chain combines TRBV10-3 with TRBJ2-3; D is undetermined. The sample comprised naive CD4+ T cells sorted from blood. Indicated subset: CD45RA+ positively selected. CDR3 region: CAISESAADTQYF. The CDR3 DNA follows: TGTGCCATCAGTGAGTCGGCAGCCGATACGCAGTATTTT.